A selection of T cell receptor beta chains follows, all from one sample in a study of blood T cell repertoires in COVID-19. Using immunoSEQ multiplex PCR, the repertoire was profiled, and TCRdb retains in-frame clones only, with some absent. The data show under 150,000 clones, with around 84% seen just once and approximately 13% held by the top ten. Source material: peripheral blood. The receptors were gathered from a man aged 55 to 69 with active or convalescent COVID-19. CDR3s include the opening cysteine and the closing phenylalanine or tryptophan. A clone size is listed for some rows: how often the clone was seen (once, few, many), or a class if it is expanded.

j_gene: TRBJ1-2; v_gene: TRBV6-2/TRBV6-3; abundance: -; CDR3aa: CASSYSAGADGYTF
j_gene: TRBJ2-3; v_gene: TRBV5-1; abundance: -; CDR3aa: CASSFGADTQYF
j_gene: TRBJ1-1; v_gene: TRBV27; abundance: -; CDR3aa: CASSSAGTGDMNTEAFF
j_gene: TRBJ2-1; v_gene: TRBV11-2; abundance: -; CDR3aa: CASSFPSGSDEQFF
j_gene: TRBJ2-5; v_gene: TRBV18; abundance: once; CDR3aa: CASSPLRHQVETQYF
j_gene: TRBJ2-5; v_gene: TRBV28; abundance: -; CDR3aa: CASSLTSGIQETQYF
j_gene: TRBJ1-2; v_gene: TRBV7-3; abundance: once; CDR3aa: CASSPTPDQGYTF
j_gene: TRBJ2-7; v_gene: TRBV6-5; abundance: -; CDR3aa: CASGTSGTREQYF
j_gene: TRBJ2-1; v_gene: TRBV6-2/TRBV6-3; abundance: -; CDR3aa: CASSSTTDTNNEQFF
j_gene: TRBJ2-1; v_gene: TRBV12-3/TRBV12-4; abundance: -; CDR3aa: CASSSSTGLMFF
j_gene: TRBJ2-1; v_gene: TRBV7-9; abundance: -; CDR3aa: CASSSRWLAGGGNEQFF
j_gene: TRBJ1-1; v_gene: TRBV29-1; abundance: -; CDR3aa: CSVAGTALNTEAFF
j_gene: TRBJ1-1; v_gene: TRBV15; abundance: -; CDR3aa: CATSRVQGAGTEAFF
j_gene: TRBJ1-5; v_gene: TRBV5-1; abundance: -; CDR3aa: CASSWGTGESNQPQHF
j_gene: TRBJ1-6; v_gene: TRBV5-1; abundance: -; CDR3aa: CASSYDRGATPLHF
j_gene: TRBJ1-6; v_gene: TRBV2; abundance: -; CDR3aa: CASSDGRGNSPLHF
j_gene: TRBJ2-1; v_gene: TRBV6-5; abundance: -; CDR3aa: CASSYGALGNEQFF
j_gene: TRBJ1-1; v_gene: TRBV6-5; abundance: -; CDR3aa: CASSSGQGRGNTEAFF
j_gene: TRBJ1-5; v_gene: TRBV3-1/TRBV3-2; abundance: once; CDR3aa: CASSPGHYNQPQHF